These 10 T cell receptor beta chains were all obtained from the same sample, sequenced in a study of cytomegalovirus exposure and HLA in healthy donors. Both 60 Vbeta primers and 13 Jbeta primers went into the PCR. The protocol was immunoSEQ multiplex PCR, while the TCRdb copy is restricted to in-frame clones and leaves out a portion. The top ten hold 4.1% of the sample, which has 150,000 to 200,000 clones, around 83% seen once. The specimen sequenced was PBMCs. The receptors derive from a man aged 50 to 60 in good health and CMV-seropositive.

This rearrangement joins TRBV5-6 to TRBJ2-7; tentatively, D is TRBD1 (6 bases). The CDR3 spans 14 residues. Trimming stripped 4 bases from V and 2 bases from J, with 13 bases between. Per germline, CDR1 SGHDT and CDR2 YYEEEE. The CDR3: CASSPRQATYEQYF. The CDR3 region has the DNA TGTGCCAGCAGCCCACGACAGGCAACCTACGAGCAGTACTTC.

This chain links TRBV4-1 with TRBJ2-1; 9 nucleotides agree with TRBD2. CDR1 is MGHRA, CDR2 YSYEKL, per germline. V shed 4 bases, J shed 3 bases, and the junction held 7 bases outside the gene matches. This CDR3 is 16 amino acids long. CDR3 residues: CASSLLAGESYNEQFF. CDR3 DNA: TGCGCCAGCAGCCTCTTAGCGGGAGAGAGCTACAATGAGCAGTTCTTC.

For the CDR3, the DNA is TGTGCCAGCAGTTACCCGGGGGTTAGTGGCTTAGATGGCTACACCTTC. Encoded protein: CASSYPGVSGLDGYTF. V usage is TRBV6-6 and J usage is TRBJ1-2; a possible D gene is TRBD1 (5 bases). V was shortened by 2 bases and J by 6 bases, with 19 bases between the two germline ends. This CDR3 spans 16 amino acids. The V gene's germline CDR1 is MNHNY and CDR2 SVGAGI (reference sequence).

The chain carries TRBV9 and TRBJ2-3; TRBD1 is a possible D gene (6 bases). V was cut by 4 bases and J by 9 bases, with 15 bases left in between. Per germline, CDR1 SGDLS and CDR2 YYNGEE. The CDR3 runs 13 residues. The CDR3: CASSSMDSNTQYF. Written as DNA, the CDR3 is TGTGCCAGCAGCTCAATGGACAGCAACACGCAGTATTTT. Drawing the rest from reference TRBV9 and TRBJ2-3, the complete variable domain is DSGVTQTPKHLITATGQRVTLRCSPRSGDLSVYWYQQSLDQGLQFLIQYYNGEERAKGNILERFSAQQFPDLHSELNLSSLELGDSALYFCASSSMDSNTQYFGPGTRLTVL.

In DNA, the CDR3 is TGTGCCAGCAGTTTAGGACAGGGCGTGAAGACCCAGTACTTC. It codes for CASSLGQGVKTQYF. V usage is TRBV6-5 and J usage is TRBJ2-5; 8 bases fit TRBD1. CDR3 length: 14 amino acids. Germline V gives CDR1 MNHEY, CDR2 SVGAGI. The trim removed 4 bases at V and 6 bases at J, leaving 7 bases unmatched.

In nucleotides, the CDR3 is TGCAGCGTTGGCAGGGGGCGGGTAAAGGAGCAGTACTTC. It specifies CSVGRGRVKEQYF. The V gene is TRBV29-1, the J gene TRBJ2-7, with TRBD1 identical over 8 bases. The trim removed 4 bases at V and 7 bases at J, leaving 9 bases unmatched. CDR3 size: 13 residues. CDR1 and CDR2 from the germline V gene are SQVTM and ANQGSEA.

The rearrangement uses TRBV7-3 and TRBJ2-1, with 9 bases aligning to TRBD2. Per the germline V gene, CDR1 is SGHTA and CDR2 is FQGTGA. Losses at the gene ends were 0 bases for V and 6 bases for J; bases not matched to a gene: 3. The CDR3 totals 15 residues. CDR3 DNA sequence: TGTGCCAGCAGCTTAACTAGCGGGGGAATCAATGAGCAGTTCTTC. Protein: CASSLTSGGINEQFF.

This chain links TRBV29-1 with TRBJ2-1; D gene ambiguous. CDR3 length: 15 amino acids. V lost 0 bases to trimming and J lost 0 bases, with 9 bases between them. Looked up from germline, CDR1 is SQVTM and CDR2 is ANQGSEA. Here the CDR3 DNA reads TGCAGCGTTGAAGAGGTAGCTAGCTCCTACAATGAGCAGTTCTTC. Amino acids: CSVEEVASSYNEQFF.

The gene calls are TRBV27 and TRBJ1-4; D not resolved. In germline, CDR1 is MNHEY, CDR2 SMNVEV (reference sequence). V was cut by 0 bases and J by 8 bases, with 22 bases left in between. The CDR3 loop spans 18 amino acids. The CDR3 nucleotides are TGTGCCAGCAGTTTATCGACCCCTTCGGGGAAGGGAAAAGAAAAACTGTTTTTT. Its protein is CASSLSTPSGKGKEKLFF.

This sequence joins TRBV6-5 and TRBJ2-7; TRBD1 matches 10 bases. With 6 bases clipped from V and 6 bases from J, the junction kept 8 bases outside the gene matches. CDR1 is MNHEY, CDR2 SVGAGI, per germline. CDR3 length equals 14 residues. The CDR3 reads CASRRQGARPEQYF. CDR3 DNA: TGTGCCAGCAGACGACAGGGGGCGCGTCCCGAGCAGTACTTC.